The 19 T cell receptor beta chains presented below share a single source sample, sequenced in a study of blood T cell repertoires in COVID-19. Assay: immunoSEQ multiplex PCR; the TCRdb copy retains only in-frame clones and omits some. The table has about 180,000 clones, nearly 80% seen once. The sequenced material came from PBMCs or T cells enriched from blood (not recorded which). The source of these receptors is a man aged 55 to 70 who had been exposed to COVID-19.

The rearrangement uses TRBV27 and TRBJ1-4; 10 positions agree with TRBD1. Germline V gene lookup returns CDR1 MNHEY and CDR2 SMNVEV (reference sequence). With 2 bases clipped from V and 6 bases from J, the junction kept 6 bases outside the gene matches. The CDR3 is 16 residues long. This CDR3 is CASSLRWGTGDEKLFF. In DNA, the CDR3 is TGTGCCAGCAGTTTACGGTGGGGGACAGGGGATGAAAAACTGTTTTTT. Based on the CDR3 plus reference TRBV27 and TRBJ1-4, the full variable domain is EAQVTQNPRYLITVTGKKLTVTCSQNMNHEYMSWYRQDPGLGLRQIYYSMNVEVTDKGDVPEGYKVSRKEKRNFPLILESPSPNQTSLYFCASSLRWGTGDEKLFFGSGTQLSVL.

The rearrangement uses TRBV9 and TRBJ2-3; a weak D match, TRBD2 (6 bases). CDR1 is SGDLS and CDR2 is YYNGEE in the germline V gene. There are 17 residues in the CDR3. Trimming removed 5 bases at V and 6 bases at J, with 25 bases between. Written as DNA, the CDR3 is TGTGCCAGCAGTCCCTTTGCGACCGGGGGATCGTTTGATACGCAGTATTTT. Protein product: CASSPFATGGSFDTQYF.

The V call is TRBV6-5, the J call TRBJ2-7; 7 nucleotides line up with TRBD1. The ends lost 6 bases at V and 4 bases at J; junction bases unmatched: 12. Germline CDR1 reads MNHEY; CDR2 reads SVGAGI. CDR3 length equals 15 residues. The CDR3 DNA reads TGTGCCAGCAGAGTAACAAGGACAGGTGCGTACGAGCAGTACTTC. Its protein product is CASRVTRTGAYEQYF.

This clone was counted a few times. The rearrangement links TRBV7-8 to TRBJ2-2; 9 nucleotides line up with TRBD2. Germline V gene data show CDR1 as SGHVS and CDR2 as FQNEAQ. V gave up 4 bases and J gave up 5 bases; unmatched junction bases: 14. The CDR3 length is 18 residues. The CDR3 sequence is CASSWRTSVAGGTGELFF. The CDR3 coding sequence is TGTGCCAGCAGCTGGAGAACATCTGTGGCGGGAGGGACCGGGGAGCTGTTTTTT.

This clone has a single count. The chain has TRBV7-2 and TRBJ2-1, with D possibly matching TRBD1 (6 bases). This CDR3 region has 12 residues. Germline CDR1 is SGHTA and CDR2 is FQGNSA. V lost 5 bases to trimming and J lost 10 bases, with 12 bases between them. The CDR3 loop is CASSRNRDEQFF. The DNA of the CDR3 is TGTGCCAGCAGCCGGAACAGGGACGAGCAGTTCTTC.

This clone was found many times. This chain joins TRBV28 and TRBJ1-2; a possible D gene is TRBD1 (5 bases). Per germline, CDR1 MDHEN and CDR2 SYDVKM. The CDR3 loop spans 14 amino acids. V was shortened by 2 bases and J by 2 bases, with 9 bases between the two germline ends. For the CDR3, the DNA is TGTGCCAGCAGTTTAGCGGACAAGAACTATGGCTACACCTTC. Translation: CASSLADKNYGYTF.

This clone showed up just once. The chain carries TRBV7-9 and TRBJ2-1, with 8 bases identical to TRBD2. This CDR3 has 16 residues. Germline V gene lookup returns CDR1 SEHNR and CDR2 FQNEAQ (reference sequence). J was trimmed by 4 bases and V by 1 base; bases with no gene match: 6. CDR3 sequence reads: CASSLVSGGGYNEQFF. CDR3 nucleotide sequence: TGTGCCAGCAGCTTAGTATCGGGAGGGGGATACAATGAGCAGTTCTTC.

This chain uses TRBV3-1 (or the pseudogene TRBV3-2) with TRBJ2-5, with 8 bases lining up with TRBD1. The CDR3 has 14 amino acids. The trim removed 4 bases at V and 1 base at J, leaving 2 bases unmatched. Germline lookup yields CDR1 LGHDT and CDR2 YNNKEL (reference sequence). CDR3 loop: CASSPTGAQETQYF. The CDR3 bases are TGTGCCAGCAGCCCGACAGGGGCCCAAGAGACCCAGTACTTC.

The chain uses TRBV28 and TRBJ1-4; 7 nucleotides agree with TRBD1. Germline V gene data show CDR1 as MDHEN and CDR2 as SYDVKM. The CDR3 is 14 amino acids. The V segment lost 5 bases and the J segment 6 bases; nucleotides outside the gene matches: 6. The CDR3 nucleotides read TGTGCCAGCAGTGGGGACAGAGCTTATGAAAAACTGTTTTTT. Its translation is CASSGDRAYEKLFF.

The CDR3 spells CASSQDRTPTGQYF. The CDR3 nucleotides read TGTGCCAGCAGCCAAGATCGCACGCCCACTGGGCAGTACTTC. V is TRBV14 and J is TRBJ2-7; D unresolved. V was pared by 0 bases and J by 9 bases, with 15 bases between. Germline V gene sequence: CDR1 SGHDN, CDR2 FVKESK. CDR3 length: 14 amino acids.

On this clone: It is unclear where the CDR3 begins or ends on the DNA, so no DNA is shown, and the CDR3 is as TCRdb lists it. The chain is built from TRBV19 and TRBJ1-1. The germline V gene has CDR1 LNHDA and CDR2 SQIVND (reference sequence). The length of the CDR3 is 14 amino acids, counting both ends. The CDR3: CASSTSAANTEAFF.

This chain joins TRBV5-6 and TRBJ1-6; 9 nucleotides line up with TRBD1. V lost 4 bases to trimming and J lost 7 bases; unmatched junction nucleotides: 6. The CDR3 length is 15 residues. In germline, CDR1 is SGHDT, CDR2 YYEEEE. The CDR3 region is CASSIGQGRNSPLHF. Here the CDR3 DNA reads TGTGCCAGCAGCATCGGACAGGGGCGAAATTCACCCCTCCACTTT.

This chain joins TRBV10-3 and TRBJ2-2; 10 bases line up with TRBD2. CDR3 length equals 14 residues. Germline CDR1 reads ENHRY; CDR2 reads SYGVKD. The ends lost 11 bases at V and 3 bases at J; junction bases unmatched: 6. CDR3 sequence: CALRGTSDTGELFF. The CDR3 nucleotides are TGTGCCCTCCGAGGGACTAGCGACACCGGGGAGCTGTTTTTT.

The chain carries TRBV2 and TRBJ1-1, with D unresolved. CDR1 and CDR2 (germline): SNHLY, FYNNEI. The V end lost 3 bases, the J end lost 1 base, and 6 bases lay between the germline ends. The CDR3 is made up of 13 amino acids. CDR3 residues: CASSDNRNTEAFF. CDR3 nucleotide sequence: TGTGCCAGCAGTGATAATAGGAACACTGAAGCTTTCTTT.

The V and J genes are TRBV30 and TRBJ2-6, with 7 bases aligning to TRBD2. J was trimmed by 2 bases and V by 0 bases; bases with no gene match: 4. CDR1 and CDR2 from the germline V gene are GTSNPN and SVGIG (reference sequence). There are 16 residues in the CDR3. CDR3: CAWSVRGGAGANVLTF. As DNA, the CDR3 is TGTGCCTGGAGTGTACGGGGAGGGGCTGGGGCCAACGTCCTGACTTTC.

V is TRBV7-2 and J is TRBJ2-7; D possibly corresponds to TRBD1 (5 bases). The V gene lost 2 bases and the J gene lost 0 bases, with 11 bases spanning the gap. Germline assignment: CDR1 SGHTA and CDR2 FQGNSA. This CDR3 comprises 15 residues. The CDR3 here is CASSLFRQGSYEQYF. As DNA, the CDR3 is TGTGCCAGCAGCTTATTTAGGCAGGGCTCCTACGAGCAGTACTTC. The complete variable domain, with remaining parts taken from reference TRBV7-2 and TRBJ2-7, reads GAGVSQSPSNKVTEKGKDVELRCDPISGHTALYWYRQSLGQGLEFLIYFQGNSAPDKSGLPSDRFSAERTGGSVSTLTIQRTQQEDSAVYLCASSLFRQGSYEQYFGPGTRLTVT.

The gene calls are TRBV5-4 and TRBJ1-2; 9 positions agree with TRBD1. The CDR3 covers 16 residues. With V trimmed by 3 bases and J by 8 bases, 14 bases remained unmatched. Per germline, CDR1 SGHNT and CDR2 YYREEE (reference sequence). CDR3 amino acids: CASSWGPGQGAPGYTF. The CDR3 DNA reads TGTGCCAGCAGCTGGGGGCCGGGACAGGGTGCCCCCGGCTACACCTTC.

This chain links TRBV19 with TRBJ1-2; no definite D call. The germline gives CDR1 LNHDA, CDR2 SQIVND (reference sequence). Trimming shortened V by 7 bases and J by 8 bases, and 17 bases separated the two germline ends. This CDR3 is 13 amino acids long. The CDR3 DNA sequence: TGTGCCAGTACCCTATTTTCCGGCAGGGGCTACACCTTC. Protein product: CASTLFSGRGYTF.

CDR3 sequence (DNA): TGTGCCAGCAGTTACCTCCCTAGGGAGGAGCCCGGGGTCGAGCAGTACTTC. Protein sequence: CASSYLPREEPGVEQYF. The gene calls are TRBV6-2 or TRBV6-3 and TRBJ2-7; a possible D gene is TRBD2 (6 bases). Trimming removed 2 bases from V and 6 bases from J, with 23 bases in between. Looked up from germline, CDR1 is MNHEY and CDR2 is SVGEGT. This CDR3 comprises 17 residues.